This T cell receptor beta chain stems from a study of T cell clusters in autoimmune cytopenias (dated by TCRdb to 2018 to 2020). Some background on the complete study: A mean age of almost 57 years and a median age of roughly 59 years were recorded for the healthy donor controls, of whom about half of the roughly 43 were female. Per sample, TRB sequencing gave a median depth of around 53,000 reads and a median of 2,350 distinct TRB clonotypes. Alongside healthy, CLL and autoimmune hepatitis controls, autoimmune cytopenia patients had their peripheral blood TRB and IGH repertoires sequenced at active disease and again during treatment follow-up. The goal of the study was to determine whether autoimmune cytopenia patients have a disease-specific immune repertoire signature that could serve as a blood-based biomarker. For primary cytopenia the controls were 25 to 30 age-matched healthy donors, whereas for secondary cytopenia the controls were more than 12 age-matched CLL patients. Autoimmune hepatitis repertoires were compared with those of about two dozen age- and sex-matched healthy donors.

Multiplex PCR with a touch-down protocol amplified TRB rearrangements, with the TRB-A and TRB-B primer pools combined in a single tube. Two consecutive PCR reactions with Phusion HS II polymerase added Illumina adapters and sample indices to the amplicons. Amplicons were gel-purified with the NucleoSpin Gel and PCR Clean-up kit, then quantified by Qubit and quality-checked on an Agilent 2100 Bioanalyzer. Sequencing of the libraries was performed on an Illumina MiSeq with 600-cycle, single-indexed, paired-end runs. The source study handled its data this way. Alignment and assembly of TRB reads were performed with MiXCR version 2.1.12 and the default MiXCR reference library. A clone was defined by each unique CDR3 nucleotide sequence, and analysis was restricted to productive sequences with at least two reads. Repertoire diversity was assessed by alpha-parameterized diversity profiles (alpha 0 to 5), including Shannon (alpha 1) and Simpson (alpha 2) indices, computed with an R script. The tcR package was used to compute combinatorial TRB VJ usage, which was then compared between cohorts by principal component analysis with ade4. GLIPH clustering of TCRbeta CDR3s was carried out on cohort pairs matched by age and read depth, and cluster frequencies were compared by Wilcoxon test. TCRdb reprocessed the public reads and reports one entry per CDR3 protein sequence, without DNA. These V and J calls rely on TCRdb rather than the paper's analysis. This sample's table has entries for 7,000 to 7,500 distinct CDR3 sequences. The ten largest account for about 23% of the sample.

Spanning cysteine to phenylalanine, the CDR3 consists of 17 amino acids. The coding DNA is unavailable. The germline V gene encodes CDR1 KGHSH and CDR2 LQKENI. For each sample, TRB amplification used roughly 270 ng of peripheral blood genomic DNA, equal to about 37,000 genome equivalents. Results and caveats for the whole study, not just this receptor: GLIPH suggested that primary autoimmune cytopenia patients lacked physiological T cell clusters: 51 clusters were exclusive to healthy donors versus some 16 exclusive to patients. The T cell clusters were defined in silico only, and their functional role remained to be validated experimentally. Healthy donors showed approximately 3-fold more exclusive TRB clusters than active autoimmune hepatitis patients, consistent with an autoimmunity-wide signature. In the comparison of secondary cytopenia with CLL, the cluster-lack signature was not observed, apparently because the dominant lymphoma-associated repertoire masked the signature. TRB repertoire shifts, with less even repertoires observed in secondary cytopenia and CLL, were mostly attributed to lymphoma bias rather than autoimmunity.

Remarks on this clonotype: Its antigen has not been determined.

The sample also formed part of further work on T cell repertoires in aging, cancer and after chemotherapy. That second report states: Donors were distributed across six age groups ranging from 30 or younger to 70 or older, with at least three individuals included per group. TCR repertoires from healthy donor controls were recorded over periods of several months to years and showed clear clonal overlap between repeated samplings. In total, the full dataset held about 8.8 million TCR reads. Compared with age-matched healthy donors, untreated patients with either hematological or solid cancers had significantly lower TCR diversity in the blood along with higher clonality. In healthy donors, the decline in TCR diversity with age was mainly due to loss of richness, whereas in cancer patients loss of evenness also played a role. An increase in median generation probability over the chemotherapy interval was observed in both cancer cohorts, suggesting that the repertoire was reconstituted through rebound thymic output. It was noted by the authors that conclusions about immunological memory after chemotherapy cannot be drawn from the repertoire data. Peripheral blood TCR beta repertoires from healthy donors and cancer patients were profiled to examine immunoaging and T cell reconstitution after chemotherapy. The cohort comprised around 210 cancer patients, some 90 with hematological and fewer than 140 with solid cancers, plus 95 healthy donors as a reference group. TRB sequences were processed with MiXCR versions 2.12 and 3.0.5. The repertoire metrics were Shannon diversity, evenness, clonality (calculated as one minus evenness), and diversity profiles parameterized by alpha from 0 to 5. Generation probabilities of clones in paired pre- and post-chemotherapy samples were computed with the IGoR algorithm.

Here the chain combines TRBV18 and TRBJ1-5; the D call of TRBD1 rests on TCRdb alone, since no DNA is present to check it. Source material: peripheral blood. This clonotype originated in a human donor in good health. The CDR3 has the sequence CASSPGQGGEVNQPQHF.